A single T cell receptor beta chain is shown here with its context. The antigen is unknown. Primers: 60 Vbeta forward and 13 Jbeta reverse. Sequencing used immunoSEQ multiplex PCR; TCRdb keeps in-frame clones, though not all of them. The sample records 85,000 to 130,000 clones, 65% to 80% being singletons. This record comes from a study of cytomegalovirus exposure and HLA in healthy donors. Study observations and caveats: Reported findings show TCR beta sequences accurately forecast HLA-A and HLA-B alleles in most subjects. With further analysis later on, most CMV-associated TCR beta chains appeared HLA-restricted.

Trimming cost V 1 base and J 4 bases, with 8 bases left between them. The germline gives CDR1 SGHRS, CDR2 YFSETQ. The CDR3 is 13 amino acids. V usage is TRBV5-1 and J usage is TRBJ1-2; unclear D gene. This TCR was recovered from a woman aged 50 to 65 in good health and CMV-seropositive. The sample comprised PBMCs. DNA for the CDR3: TGCGCCAGCAGCTTGAGTCGCAGCTATGGCTACACCTTC. Amino acid sequence: CASSLSRSYGYTF.